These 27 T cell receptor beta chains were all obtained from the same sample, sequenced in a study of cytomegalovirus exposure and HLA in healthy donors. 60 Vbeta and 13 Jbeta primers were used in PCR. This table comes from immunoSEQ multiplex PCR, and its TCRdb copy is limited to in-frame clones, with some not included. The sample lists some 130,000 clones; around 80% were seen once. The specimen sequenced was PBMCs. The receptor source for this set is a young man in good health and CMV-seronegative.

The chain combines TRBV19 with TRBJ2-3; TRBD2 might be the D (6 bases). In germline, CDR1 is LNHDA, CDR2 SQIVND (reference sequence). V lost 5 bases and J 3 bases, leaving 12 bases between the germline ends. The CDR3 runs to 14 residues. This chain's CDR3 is CASSLRDWTDTQYF. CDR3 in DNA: TGTGCCAGTAGTCTTCGGGACTGGACAGATACGCAGTATTTT.

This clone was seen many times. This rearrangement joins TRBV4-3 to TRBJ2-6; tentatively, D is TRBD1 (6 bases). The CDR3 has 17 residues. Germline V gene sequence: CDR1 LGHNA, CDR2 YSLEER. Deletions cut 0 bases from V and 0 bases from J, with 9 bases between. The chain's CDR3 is CASSQEGDNSGANVLTF. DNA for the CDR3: TGCGCCAGCAGCCAAGAGGGGGACAACTCTGGGGCCAACGTCCTGACTTTC.

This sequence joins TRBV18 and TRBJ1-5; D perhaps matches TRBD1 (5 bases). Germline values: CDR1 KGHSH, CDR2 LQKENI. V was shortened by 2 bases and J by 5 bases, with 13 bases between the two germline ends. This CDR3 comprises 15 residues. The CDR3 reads CASSPTGTAHQPQHF. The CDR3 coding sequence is TGTGCCAGCTCACCAACGGGGACTGCGCATCAGCCCCAGCATTTT.

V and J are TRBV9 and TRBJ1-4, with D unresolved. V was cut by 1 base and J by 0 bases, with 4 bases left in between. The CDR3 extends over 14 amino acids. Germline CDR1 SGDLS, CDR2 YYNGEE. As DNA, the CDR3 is TGTGCCAGCAGCGTAACTGCAACTAATGAAAAACTGTTTTTT. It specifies CASSVTATNEKLFF.

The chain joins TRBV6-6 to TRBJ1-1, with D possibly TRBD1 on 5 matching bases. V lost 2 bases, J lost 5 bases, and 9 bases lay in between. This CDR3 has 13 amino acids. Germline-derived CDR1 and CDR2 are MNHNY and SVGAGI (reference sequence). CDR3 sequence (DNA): TGTGCCAGCAGTTACCCCAGGGATACTGAAGCTTTCTTT. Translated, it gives CASSYPRDTEAFF.

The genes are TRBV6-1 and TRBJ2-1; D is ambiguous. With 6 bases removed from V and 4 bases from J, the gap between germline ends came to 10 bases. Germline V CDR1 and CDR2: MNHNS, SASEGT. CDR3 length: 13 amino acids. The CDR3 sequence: CASRSEKYNEQFF. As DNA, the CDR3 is TGTGCCAGCAGAAGCGAAAAGTACAATGAGCAGTTCTTC.

In DNA, the CDR3 is TGTGCCAGCAGCTTAGATGCATTAGGGAGCCAAGACTATGGCTACACCTTC. Its protein product is CASSLDALGSQDYGYTF. V usage is TRBV7-8 and J usage is TRBJ1-2; no firm D call. The V and J ends lost 1 base and 3 bases respectively, with 18 bases between them. This CDR3 has 17 residues. The V gene's germline CDR1 is SGHVS and CDR2 FQNEAQ.

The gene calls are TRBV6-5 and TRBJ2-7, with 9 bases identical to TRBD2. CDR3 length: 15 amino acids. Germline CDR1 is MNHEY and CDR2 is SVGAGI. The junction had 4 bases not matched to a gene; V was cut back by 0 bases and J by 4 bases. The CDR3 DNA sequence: TGTGCCAGCAGTTACTCGGCGGGAGGGGTTTACGAGCAGTACGTC. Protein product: CASSYSAGGVYEQYV.

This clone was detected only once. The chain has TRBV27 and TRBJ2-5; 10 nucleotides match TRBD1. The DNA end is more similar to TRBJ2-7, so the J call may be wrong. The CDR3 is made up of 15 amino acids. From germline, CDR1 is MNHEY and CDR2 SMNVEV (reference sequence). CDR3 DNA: TGTGCCAGCAGGCGGGGGACAGGGGAATTCTACGAGCAGTACTTC. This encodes CASRRGTGEFYEQYF.

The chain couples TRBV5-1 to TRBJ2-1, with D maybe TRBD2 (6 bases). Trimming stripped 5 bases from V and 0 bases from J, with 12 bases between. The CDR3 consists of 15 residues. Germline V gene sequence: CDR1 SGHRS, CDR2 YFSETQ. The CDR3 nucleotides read TGCGCCAGCAGGTCGGGGGTGAACTCCTACAATGAGCAGTTCTTC. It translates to CASRSGVNSYNEQFF.

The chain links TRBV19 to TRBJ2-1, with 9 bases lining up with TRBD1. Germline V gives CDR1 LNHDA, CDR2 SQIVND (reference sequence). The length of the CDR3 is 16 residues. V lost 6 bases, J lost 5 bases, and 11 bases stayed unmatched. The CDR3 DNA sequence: TGTGCCAGTAGGGCCAAGGGACAGGGATGGAACAATGAGCAGTTCTTC. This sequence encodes CASRAKGQGWNNEQFF.

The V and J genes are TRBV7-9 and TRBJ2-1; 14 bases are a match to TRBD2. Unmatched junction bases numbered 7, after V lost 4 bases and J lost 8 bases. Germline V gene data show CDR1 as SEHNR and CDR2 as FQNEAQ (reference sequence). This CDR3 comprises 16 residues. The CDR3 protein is CASSSPGTSGSYEQFF. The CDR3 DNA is TGTGCCAGCAGCTCCCCCGGGACTAGCGGGAGCTATGAGCAGTTCTTC.

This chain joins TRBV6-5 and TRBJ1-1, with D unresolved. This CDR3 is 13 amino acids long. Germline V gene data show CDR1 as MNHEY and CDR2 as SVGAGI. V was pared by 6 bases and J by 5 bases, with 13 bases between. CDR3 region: CASRLGGITEAFF. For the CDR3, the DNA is TGTGCCAGCAGGTTGGGAGGGATTACTGAAGCTTTCTTT.

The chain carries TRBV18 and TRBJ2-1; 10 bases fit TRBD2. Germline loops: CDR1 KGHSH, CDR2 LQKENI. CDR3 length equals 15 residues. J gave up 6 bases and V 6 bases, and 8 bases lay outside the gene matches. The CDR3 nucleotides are TGTGCCAGCTCCCTTACTAGCGGGGCCCGCAATGAGCAGTTCTTC. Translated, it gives CASSLTSGARNEQFF.

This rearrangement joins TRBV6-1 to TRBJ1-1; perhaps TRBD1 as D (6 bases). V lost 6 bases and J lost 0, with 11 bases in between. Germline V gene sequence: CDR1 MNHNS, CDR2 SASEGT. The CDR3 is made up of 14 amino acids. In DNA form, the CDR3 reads TGTGCCAGCAGCCCGGGACAAATGAACACTGAAGCTTTCTTT. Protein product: CASSPGQMNTEAFF.

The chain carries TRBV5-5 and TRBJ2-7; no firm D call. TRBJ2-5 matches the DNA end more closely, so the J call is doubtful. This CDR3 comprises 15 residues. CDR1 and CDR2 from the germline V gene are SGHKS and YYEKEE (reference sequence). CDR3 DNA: TGTGCCAGCAGCCAGCCGCCTTCCACCCCGGAGACCCAGTACTTC. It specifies CASSQPPSTPETQYF.

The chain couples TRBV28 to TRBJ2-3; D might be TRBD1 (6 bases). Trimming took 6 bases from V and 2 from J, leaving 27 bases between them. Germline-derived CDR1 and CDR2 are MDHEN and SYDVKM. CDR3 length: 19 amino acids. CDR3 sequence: CASSPAGTSSLGHTDTQYF. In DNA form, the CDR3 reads TGTGCCAGCAGCCCCGCCGGGACATCTAGCCTGGGGCACACAGATACGCAGTATTTT.

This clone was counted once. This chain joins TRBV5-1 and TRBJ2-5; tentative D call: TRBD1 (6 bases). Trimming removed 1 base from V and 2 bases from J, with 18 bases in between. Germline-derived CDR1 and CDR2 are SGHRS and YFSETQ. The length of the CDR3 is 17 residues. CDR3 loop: CASSLSIGSRGQETQYF. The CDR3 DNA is TGCGCCAGCAGCTTGTCCATTGGGTCCAGGGGTCAAGAGACCCAGTACTTC.

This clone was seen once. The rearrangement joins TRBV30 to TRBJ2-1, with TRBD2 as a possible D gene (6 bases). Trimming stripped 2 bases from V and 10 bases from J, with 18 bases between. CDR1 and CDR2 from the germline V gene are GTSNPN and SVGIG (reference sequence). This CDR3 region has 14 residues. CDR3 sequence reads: CAWSFGGTPREQFF. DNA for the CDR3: TGTGCCTGGAGTTTTGGCGGGACGCCCCGGGAGCAGTTCTTC.

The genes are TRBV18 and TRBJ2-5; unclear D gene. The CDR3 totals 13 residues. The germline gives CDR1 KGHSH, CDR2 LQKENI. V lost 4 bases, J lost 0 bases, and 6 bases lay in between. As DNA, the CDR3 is TGTGCCAGCTCACGCGGTAACCAAGAGACCCAGTACTTC. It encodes CASSRGNQETQYF.

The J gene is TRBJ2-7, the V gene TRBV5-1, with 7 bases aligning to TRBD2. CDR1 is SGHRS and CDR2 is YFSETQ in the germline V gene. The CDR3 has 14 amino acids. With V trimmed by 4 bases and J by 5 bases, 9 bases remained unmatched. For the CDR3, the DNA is TGCGCCAGCAGCCGGGAGGTGGGGAGTGACGAGCAGTACTTC. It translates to CASSREVGSDEQYF. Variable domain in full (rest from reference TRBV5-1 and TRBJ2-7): KAGVTQTPRYLIKTRGQQVTLSCSPISGHRSVSWYQQTPGQGLQFLFEYFSETQRNKGNFPGRFSGRQFSNSRSEMNVSTLELGDSALYLCASSREVGSDEQYFGPGTRLTVT.

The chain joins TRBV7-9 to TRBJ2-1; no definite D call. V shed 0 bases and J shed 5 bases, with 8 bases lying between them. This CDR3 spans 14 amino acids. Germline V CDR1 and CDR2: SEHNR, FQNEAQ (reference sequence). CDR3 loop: CASSLALVNNEQFF. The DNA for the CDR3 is TGTGCCAGCAGCTTAGCTCTAGTCAACAATGAGCAGTTCTTC.

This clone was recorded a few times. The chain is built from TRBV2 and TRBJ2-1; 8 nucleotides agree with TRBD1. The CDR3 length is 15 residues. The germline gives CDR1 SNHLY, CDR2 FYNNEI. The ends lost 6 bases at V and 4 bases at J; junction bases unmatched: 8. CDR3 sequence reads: CASSRTGLTYNEQFF. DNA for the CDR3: TGTGCCAGCAGCCGGACAGGGCTCACTTACAATGAGCAGTTCTTC. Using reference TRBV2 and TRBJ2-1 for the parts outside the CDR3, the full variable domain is EPEVTQTPSHQVTQMGQEVILRCVPISNHLYFYWYRQILGQKVEFLVSFYNNEISEKSEIFDDQFSVERPDGSNFTLKIRSTKLEDSAMYFCASSRTGLTYNEQFFGPGTRLTVL.

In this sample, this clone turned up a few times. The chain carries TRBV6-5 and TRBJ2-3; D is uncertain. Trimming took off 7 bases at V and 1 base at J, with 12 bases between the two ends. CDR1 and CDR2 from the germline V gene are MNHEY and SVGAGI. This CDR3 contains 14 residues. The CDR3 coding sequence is TGTGCCAGCAAAGTACCTAGTGGCACAGATACGCAGTATTTT. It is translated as CASKVPSGTDTQYF.

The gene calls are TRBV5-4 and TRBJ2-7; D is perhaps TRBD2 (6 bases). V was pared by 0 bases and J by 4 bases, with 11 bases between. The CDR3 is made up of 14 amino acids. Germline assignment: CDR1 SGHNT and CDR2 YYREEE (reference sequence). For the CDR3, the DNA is TGTGCCAGCAGCTTGGGGGTAGCGGTTTACGAGCAGTACTTC. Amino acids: CASSLGVAVYEQYF.

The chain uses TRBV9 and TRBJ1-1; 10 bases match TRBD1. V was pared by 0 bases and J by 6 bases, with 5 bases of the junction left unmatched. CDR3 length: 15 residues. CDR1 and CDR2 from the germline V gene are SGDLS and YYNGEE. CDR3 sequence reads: CASSVEDRGTPEAFF. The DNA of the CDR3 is TGTGCCAGCAGCGTAGAGGACAGGGGGACGCCTGAAGCTTTCTTT. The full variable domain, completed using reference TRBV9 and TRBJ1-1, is DSGVTQTPKHLITATGQRVTLRCSPRSGDLSVYWYQQSLDQGLQFLIQYYNGEERAKGNILERFSAQQFPDLHSELNLSSLELGDSALYFCASSVEDRGTPEAFFGQGTRLTVV.

CDR3 protein: CASSLRLAGGSTDTQYF. The CDR3 nucleotides read TGTGCCAGCAGCCTCAGACTAGCGGGAGGATCCACAGATACGCAGTATTTT. V usage is TRBV11-2 and J usage is TRBJ2-3; TRBD2 agrees at 13 bases. Germline V gene data show CDR1 as SGHAT and CDR2 as FQNNGV. The V gene end was trimmed by 5 bases and the J gene end by 2 bases; junction bases not matched to a gene: 7. The CDR3 has 17 residues.